A single sample is the source of the 14 T cell receptor beta chains below, sequenced in a study of Graves' ophthalmopathy and Graves' hyperthyroidism (dated by TCRdb to the late 2010s). Sequencing relied on an Illumina HiSeq 2000. For repertoire sequencing, TCR beta CDR3 regions were amplified from RNA transcripts. HTBI primers and the Qiagen OneStep RT-PCR kit were used in a first-round RT-PCR, which was followed by a second-round multiplex PCR, size selection and purification. TCRdb trimmed the raw reads at Q25, called clones with MiXCR and kept productive beta chains. Each entry is one CDR3 protein sequence, shown with its most common DNA and genes. The sample table contains 600,000 to 650,000 distinct CDR3 sequences; only one count was recorded for approximately 22% of them. The ten largest make up around 6.9% of the sample. The sequenced sample was peripheral blood. The receptors come from a woman aged 18-29 years with stable Graves' hyperthyroidism. Some clones in this sample may be carry-over from other donors' samples. Donor details come from another sample of the same person, matched by shared clones.

DNA of the CDR3: TGTGCCAGCAGCTTCAACAGGGGTTCGGGAAACACCATATATTTT. Encoded protein: CASSFNRGSGNTIYF. The J gene is TRBJ1-3, the V gene TRBV11-2; 7 positions match TRBD1. The CDR3 runs 15 residues. CDR1 is SGHAT, CDR2 FQNNGV, per germline. J gave up 4 bases and V 3 bases, and 6 bases lay outside the gene matches.

Many counts were recorded for this clonotype. V and J are TRBV10-1 and TRBJ1-1, with D unresolved. V lost 2 bases and J lost 5, with 6 bases in between. Germline CDR1 and CDR2: WNHNN and SYGVQD (reference sequence). This CDR3 region has 12 residues. The CDR3: CASSEPGTEAFF. CDR3 DNA sequence: TGCGCCAGCAGTGAGCCTGGGACTGAAGCTTTCTTT.

This clonotype appeared many times. The chain couples TRBV4-3 to TRBJ2-7; the D is unclear. The CDR3 extends over 15 amino acids. Germline CDR1 is LGHNA and CDR2 is YSLEER. Deletions cut 4 bases from V and 2 bases from J, with 15 bases between. The CDR3 DNA reads TGCGCCAGCAGCCCCCCAGGCCTGGAAACCTACGAGCAGTACTTC. It encodes CASSPPGLETYEQYF.

This clonotype appeared many times. Its ends do not fully match the called genes, so a read error is possible. V is TRBV7-2 and J is TRBJ2-7; a possible D gene is TRBD2 (6 bases). The CDR3 is 16 residues long. Germline CDR1 reads SGHTA; CDR2 reads FQGNSA. In DNA, the CDR3 is TGTGCCAGCAGCTTAGCGCATCGCGGGGTTACCTACGGGCAGTACTTC. Amino acid sequence: CASSLAHRGVTYGQYF.

On this clonotype itself: The conserved final phenylalanine or tryptophan is absent from the CDR3, which likely points to a read error. The CDR3 bases are TGCAGTGCAAGGTCAGGGGGGATTGATCAGCCCCAGCATGTT. Protein: CSARSGGIDQPQHV. The chain is built from TRBV20-1 and TRBJ1-5; TRBD1 aligns across 7 bases. The CDR3 length is 14 residues. V lost 6 bases to trimming and J lost 5 bases; unmatched junction nucleotides: 10. Germline V gene data show CDR1 as DFQATT and CDR2 as SNEGSKA (reference sequence).

At least ten counts were recorded for this clonotype. This chain links TRBV6-1 with TRBJ1-2; a weak D match, TRBD1 (5 bases). V was shortened by 7 bases and J by 3 bases, with 18 bases between the two germline ends. Per germline, CDR1 MNHNS and CDR2 SASEGT. The CDR3 consists of 15 residues. The CDR3 DNA is TGTGCCAGCACGGGGCCTCGAACTAATTACTATGGCTACACCTTC. Translation: CASTGPRTNYYGYTF.

This clonotype was counted ten times or more. The rearrangement links TRBV19 to TRBJ1-2; no firm D call. Trimming cost V 6 bases and J 1 base, with 9 bases left between them. Germline assignment: CDR1 LNHDA and CDR2 SQIVND (reference sequence). The CDR3 runs 13 residues. The CDR3 sequence is CASSKNSNYGYTF. Written as DNA, the CDR3 is TGTGCCAGTAGCAAGAACAGTAACTATGGCTACACCTTC.

This chain connects TRBV15 to TRBJ2-5, with no clear D. This CDR3 contains 11 residues. Trimming shortened V by 0 bases and J by 8 bases, and 4 bases separated the two germline ends. CDR1 is LNHNV and CDR2 is YYDKDF in the germline V gene (reference sequence). The CDR3 spells CATSRDITQYF. For the CDR3, the DNA is TGTGCCACCAGCAGAGATATCACCCAGTACTTC. The full variable domain, with the rest looked up from reference TRBV15 and TRBJ2-5, is DAMVIQNPRYQVTQFGKPVTLSCSQTLNHNVMYWYQQKSSQAPKLLFHYYDKDFNNEADTPDNFQSRRPNTSFCFLDIRSPGLGDTAMYLCATSRDITQYFGPGTRLLVL.

This clonotype was seen at least ten times. The rearrangement links TRBV9 to TRBJ1-1; TRBD1 is a possible D gene (5 bases). With 0 bases removed from V and 0 bases from J, the gap between germline ends came to 9 bases. The germline CDR1 and CDR2 sequences are SGDLS and YYNGEE. This CDR3 has 15 residues. Here the CDR3 reads CASSVVAGMNTEAFF. CDR3 in DNA: TGTGCCAGCAGCGTAGTGGCAGGGATGAACACTGAAGCTTTCTTT.

This clonotype came up many times. V and J are TRBV12-3 or TRBV12-4 and TRBJ1-2; tentatively, D is TRBD1 (6 bases). Trimming cost V 5 bases and J 3 bases, with 10 bases left between them. This CDR3 spans 13 amino acids. The CDR3 DNA reads as TGTGCCAGCAGTAACAGGGAAGACTATGGCTACACCTTC. Translating it yields CASSNREDYGYTF.

This clonotype turned up a few times. This rearrangement joins TRBV7-2 to TRBJ2-5, with a weak D call TRBD1 (6 bases). Germline values: CDR1 SGHTA, CDR2 FQGNSA. Trimming removed 4 bases at V and 5 bases at J, with 14 bases between. The CDR3 extends over 14 amino acids. The DNA of the CDR3 is TGTGCCAGCAGCTCACCTACAGGGATCGAGACCCAGTACTTC. Translated: CASSSPTGIETQYF.

This clonotype was recorded many times. The chain employs TRBV28 and TRBJ2-2; D is unresolved. This CDR3 is 16 amino acids long. Germline V gene data show CDR1 as MDHEN and CDR2 as SYDVKM. Between the trimmed V and J ends, which lost 1 base and 1 base, there was a span of 10 bases. The CDR3, as DNA: TGTGCCAGCAGTTTATCTCCGAGGATGAACACCGGGGAGCTGTTTTTT. It translates to CASSLSPRMNTGELFF.

In the case of this clonotype: A much more abundant neighbour one base away suggests this may be a read error. The chain joins TRBV12-3 or TRBV12-4 to TRBJ1-2; the D gene is possibly TRBD1 (5 bases). The V end was cut by 3 bases, the J end by 4 bases, with 9 bases between. CDR3 length: 13 amino acids. CDR3 region: CASSFRGGYGYTF. The CDR3 bases are TGTGCCAGCAGTTTCCGGGGGGGCTATGGCTACACCTTC.

The CDR3 sequence: CASSLDRGGAFF. In nucleotides, the CDR3 is TGTGCCAGCAGCTTAGATCGGGGGGGAGCTTTCTTT. The V and J genes are TRBV11-3 and TRBJ1-1; TRBD1 is a possible D gene (5 bases). The V gene lost 0 bases and the J gene lost 10 bases, with 9 bases spanning the gap. This CDR3 comprises 12 residues. CDR1 is SGHNT and CDR2 is YENEEA in the germline V gene.